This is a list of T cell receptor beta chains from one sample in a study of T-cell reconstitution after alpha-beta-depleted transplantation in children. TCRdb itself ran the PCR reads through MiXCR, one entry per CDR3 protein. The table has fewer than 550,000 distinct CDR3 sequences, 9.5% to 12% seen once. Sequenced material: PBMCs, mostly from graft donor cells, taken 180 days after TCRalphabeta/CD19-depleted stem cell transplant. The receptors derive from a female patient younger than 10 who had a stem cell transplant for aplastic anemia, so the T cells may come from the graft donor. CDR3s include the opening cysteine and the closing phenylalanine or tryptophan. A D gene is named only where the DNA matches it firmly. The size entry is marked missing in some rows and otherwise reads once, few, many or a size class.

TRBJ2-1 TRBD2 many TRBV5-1 TGCGCCAGCAGCTTGGCGAGCGGGGGCCCCTACAATGAGCAGTTCTTC CASSLASGGPYNEQFF
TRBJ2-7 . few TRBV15 TGTGCCACCAGCAGAGAACAGGGAACCTACGAGCAGTACTTC CATSREQGTYEQYF
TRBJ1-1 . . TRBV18 TGTGCCAGCTCACCAGGGGCTCGCACTGAAGCTTTCTTT CASSPGARTEAFF
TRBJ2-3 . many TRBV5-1 TGCGCCAGCAGCAACAGGGCTAGCACAGATACGCAGTATTTT CASSNRASTDTQYF
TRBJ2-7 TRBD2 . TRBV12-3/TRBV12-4 TGTGCCAGCAGTTTCGGGACTAGCGGGAGATGGGTCTACGAGCAGTACTTC CASSFGTSGRWVYEQYF
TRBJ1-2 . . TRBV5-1 TGCGCCAGCAGCTTTAACTTCGTGACCGAGTACTATGGCTACACCTTC CASSFNFVTEYYGYTF
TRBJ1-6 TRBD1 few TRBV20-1 TGCAGTGCTAGCCGGGACAGGGGTCAGAACTCACCCCTCCACTTT CSASRDRGQNSPLHF
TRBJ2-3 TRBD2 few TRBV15 TGTGCCACCAGCGTACTAGCGGGAGGCACAGATACGCAGTATTTT CATSVLAGGTDTQYF
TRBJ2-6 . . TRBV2 TGTGCCAGCAGTGAAGGAGCTGTTCCCAGCTCTGGGGCCAACGTCCTGACTTTC CASSEGAVPSSGANVLTF
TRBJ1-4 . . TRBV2 TGTGCCAGCAATAGTCAGCTTAATGAAAAACTGTTTTTT CASNSQLNEKLFF
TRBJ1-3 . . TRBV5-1 TGCGCCAGCAGCTCCACCGGGGGCTCGCCTGGAAACACCATATATTTT CASSSTGGSPGNTIYF
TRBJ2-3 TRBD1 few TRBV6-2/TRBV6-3 TGTGCCAGCAGTTACGGAGCAGGGGGCATTTATTTGACAACAGATACGCAGTATTTT CASSYGAGGIYLTTDTQYF
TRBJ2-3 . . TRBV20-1 TGCAGTGCTAGAGATCTTTCCTTGGCAGATACGCAGTATTTT CSARDLSLADTQYF
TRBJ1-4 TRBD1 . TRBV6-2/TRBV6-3 TGTGCCAGCACCAACGGACAGGGAGATGAAAAACTGTTTTTT CASTNGQGDEKLFF
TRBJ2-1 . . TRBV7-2 TGTGCCAGCAGCTTTATCCGGTACAATGAGCAGTTCTTC CASSFIRYNEQFF
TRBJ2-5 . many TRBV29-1 TGCAGCGTTACCGGGAGTATTAGAGGGGATCAAGAGACCCAGTACTTC CSVTGSIRGDQETQYF
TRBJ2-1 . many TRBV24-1 TGTGCCACCAGTGATTTACCCCGTCGACAGAATGAGCAGTTCTTC CATSDLPRRQNEQFF
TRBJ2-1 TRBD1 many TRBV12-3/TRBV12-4 TGTGCCAGCAGGCACTTTAAGGGAGGGGGACAGGGGGGGCAGTTCTTC CASRHFKGGGQGGQFF
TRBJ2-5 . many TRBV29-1 TGCAGCGTTGAAAGGGCAGTGGGGCCCCAAGAGACCCAGTACTTC CSVERAVGPQETQYF
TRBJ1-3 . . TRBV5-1 TGCGCCAGCAGTCGGGACGGACCTATCTCTGGAAACACCATATATTTT CASSRDGPISGNTIYF
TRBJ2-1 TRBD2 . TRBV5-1 TGCGCCAGCAGCTTGGACGGACTAGCGGGAGGACTCAATGAGCAGTTCTTC CASSLDGLAGGLNEQFF
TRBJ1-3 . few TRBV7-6 TGTGCCAGCTGGGGCGCGCTCGGAAACACCATATATTTT CASWGALGNTIYF
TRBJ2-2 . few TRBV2 TGTGCCAGCATGGCAGAGAACAGTGGCGGGGAGCTGTTTTTT CASMAENSGGELFF
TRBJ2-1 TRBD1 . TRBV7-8 TGTGCCAGCAGCCTGGACAGGGGCAGTGAGCAGTTCTTC CASSLDRGSEQFF
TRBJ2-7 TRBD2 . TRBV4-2 TGTGCCAGCAGCCCGGGGGAGGGTAGCTCCTACGAGCAGTACTTC CASSPGEGSSYEQYF
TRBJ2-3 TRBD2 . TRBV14 TGTGCCAGCAGCCAAGATTTACGGGAGGGTACAGATACGCAGTATTTT CASSQDLREGTDTQYF
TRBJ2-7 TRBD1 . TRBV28 TGTGCCAGCAGTTTAACCCAATTGGTAACAGGGGATATCTACGAGCAGTACTTC CASSLTQLVTGDIYEQYF
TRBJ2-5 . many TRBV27 TGTGCCAGCAGCTTACCGGGTGAGACCCAGTACTTC CASSLPGETQYF
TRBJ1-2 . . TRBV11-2 TGTGCCAGCAGCGACCGAGGGGAAGCTAACTATGGCTACACCTTC CASSDRGEANYGYTF
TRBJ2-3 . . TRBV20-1 TGCAGTGCTAGAGATAATAGGCAGGGCTCCGATACGCAGTATTTT CSARDNRQGSDTQYF
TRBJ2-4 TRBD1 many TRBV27 TGTGCCAGCAGTTTAAGGGGCTGGGACAGGGGGAGGAACATTCAGTACTTC CASSLRGWDRGRNIQYF
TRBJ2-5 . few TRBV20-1 TGCAGTGCTAAGATTGGAGAGACCCAGTACTTC CSAKIGETQYF